The 32 T cell receptor beta chains given below trace back to one sample, sequenced in a study of shared clonotypes between healthy human individuals. The method was immunoSEQ multiplex PCR; TCRdb's version includes in-frame clones alone and lacks a portion of them. The sample shows around 200,000 clones, approximately 95% of them seen only once. The sample consisted of naive CD4+ T cells sorted from blood. Indicated subset: CD45RA+ positively selected. Receptors originate from a young woman in good health.

This chain connects TRBV5-1 to TRBJ1-1; D is unclear. V was shortened by 1 base and J by 0 bases, with 19 bases between the two germline ends. CDR1 SGHRS and CDR2 YFSETQ come from the germline V gene. The CDR3 contains 18 residues. For the CDR3, the DNA is TGCGCCAGCAGCTTGCCGCCAGAGAGGCAAGGAGTGAACACTGAAGCTTTCTTT. It encodes CASSLPPERQGVNTEAFF.

This clone was detected once. As DNA, the CDR3 is TGTGCCAGCAGTGCCGGGACAGTAAGGAATTCACCCCTCCACTTT. Translated, it gives CASSAGTVRNSPLHF. V gene TRBV27 combines with J gene TRBJ1-6, with 7 bases matching TRBD1. Germline V gene lookup returns CDR1 MNHEY and CDR2 SMNVEV (reference sequence). J was trimmed by 7 bases and V by 5 bases; bases with no gene match: 8. CDR3 length: 15 residues.

The V call is TRBV27, the J call TRBJ1-1; the D is unclear. CDR3 length: 13 amino acids. Germline V CDR1 and CDR2: MNHEY, SMNVEV (reference sequence). Trimming cost V 7 bases and J 4 bases, with 13 bases left between them. The CDR3 region is CASTPNRGTEAFF. CDR3 coding DNA: TGTGCCAGCACCCCAAATCGGGGCACTGAAGCTTTCTTT.

The rearrangement uses TRBV6-1 and TRBJ2-3, with 9 nucleotides matching TRBD2. CDR1 is MNHNS, CDR2 SASEGT, per germline. The length of the CDR3 is 14 residues. V dropped 4 bases and J dropped 1; count of bases not matched to a gene: 0. The CDR3, as DNA: TGTGCCAGCAGTGCTAGCGGGGGCACAGATACGCAGTATTTT. As protein: CASSASGGTDTQYF.

This rearrangement joins TRBV28 to TRBJ1-5, with D unclear. This CDR3 is 15 amino acids long. Germline V gene data show CDR1 as MDHEN and CDR2 as SYDVKM. The V end was cut by 3 bases, the J end by 2 bases, with 11 bases between. The CDR3 sequence is CASSFPDTRNQPQHF. CDR3 sequence (DNA): TGTGCCAGCAGTTTCCCCGACACCCGCAATCAGCCCCAGCATTTT.

CDR3 nucleotides: TGCGCCAGCAGCTCAGACTCTGGAAACACCATATATTTT. Translation gives CASSSDSGNTIYF. V gene TRBV5-1 combines with J gene TRBJ1-3; the D is unclear. Germline lookup yields CDR1 SGHRS and CDR2 YFSETQ. Trimming took 3 bases from V and 0 from J, leaving 4 bases between them. The CDR3 length is 13 residues.

This clone was found once. The chain is built from TRBV14 and TRBJ2-5; 8 positions agree with TRBD1. The closer fit of TRBJ2-7 to the DNA end suggests the J call may be wrong. CDR1 is SGHDN and CDR2 is FVKESK in the germline V gene. CDR3 length: 16 amino acids. The CDR3 sequence is CASSQVLGQGTYEQYF. The CDR3, as DNA: TGTGCCAGCAGCCAAGTTCTCGGACAGGGAACCTACGAGCAGTACTTC.

This sequence joins TRBV6-1 and TRBJ1-4, with TRBD1 matching 9 bases. The CDR3 is 12 amino acids. Losses at the gene ends were 6 bases for V and 8 bases for J; bases not matched to a gene: 1. Looked up from germline, CDR1 is MNHNS and CDR2 is SASEGT. This CDR3 reads CASRGTGEKLFF. DNA of the CDR3: TGTGCCAGCAGGGGGACAGGGGAAAAACTGTTTTTT.

The rearrangement uses TRBV7-9 and TRBJ2-1, with D perhaps being TRBD1 or TRBD2 (5 bases each). CDR3 size: 18 residues. Germline V CDR1 and CDR2: SEHNR, FQNEAQ (reference sequence). V was clipped by 5 bases and J by 0 bases, with 20 bases between them. The CDR3 spells CASSIGPVSGSSYNEQFF. CDR3 DNA: TGTGCCAGCAGCATTGGCCCAGTCTCAGGGAGCTCCTACAATGAGCAGTTCTTC. The variable domain in full, with the rest retrieved from reference TRBV7-9 and TRBJ2-1, is DTGVSQNPRHKITKRGQNVTFRCDPISEHNRLYWYRQTLGQGPEFLTYFQNEAQLEKSRLLSDRFSAERPKGSFSTLEIQRTEQGDSAMYLCASSIGPVSGSSYNEQFFGPGTRLTVL.

The rearrangement uses TRBV4-1 and TRBJ2-7, with D perhaps being TRBD1 or TRBD2 (5 bases each). The germline gives CDR1 MGHRA, CDR2 YSYEKL. V was shortened by 4 bases and J by 3 bases, with 19 bases between the two germline ends. This CDR3 has 16 residues. The CDR3 region is CASSPRDPLLGYEQYF. Written as DNA, the CDR3 is TGCGCCAGCAGCCCCCGGGACCCCTTATTAGGCTACGAGCAGTACTTC.

This clone showed up just once. V usage is TRBV11-2 and J usage is TRBJ1-1; D not certain. CDR3 length: 13 residues. Trimming shortened V by 4 bases and J by 1 base, and 7 bases separated the two germline ends. CDR1 and CDR2 (germline): SGHAT, FQNNGV. In nucleotides, the CDR3 is TGTGCCAGCAGCTCGGAGCAGAACACTGAAGCTTTCTTT. The encoded protein is CASSSEQNTEAFF.

This chain connects TRBV19 to TRBJ2-3; 12 bases map to TRBD1. This CDR3 contains 14 residues. CDR1 and CDR2 (germline): LNHDA, SQIVND (reference sequence). Germline trimming cut 4 bases from V and 4 bases from J; bases unmatched to any gene: 0. The CDR3 reads CASSRDRGPDTQYF. The DNA of the CDR3 is TGTGCCAGTAGTAGGGACAGGGGGCCAGATACGCAGTATTTT.

This chain uses TRBV5-5 with TRBJ2-1, with 7 bases fitting TRBD2. Germline V gene sequence: CDR1 SGHKS, CDR2 YYEKEE (reference sequence). The J segment lost 2 bases and the V segment lost 0 bases, leaving 5 bases of the junction unmatched. This CDR3 comprises 16 residues. CDR3 sequence (DNA): TGTGCCAGCAGCTTGGTACTAGCGCCAGCCTACAATGAGCAGTTCTTC. Residues: CASSLVLAPAYNEQFF.

This chain uses TRBV7-8 with TRBJ2-7, with TRBD1 as a possible D gene (5 bases). The CDR3 is 15 amino acids. CDR1 is SGHVS and CDR2 is FQNEAQ in the germline V gene. V shed 5 bases and J shed 3 bases, with 17 bases lying between them. CDR3 amino acids: CASSPPPLTDYEQYF. For the CDR3, the DNA is TGTGCCAGCAGCCCGCCCCCACTGACAGACTACGAGCAGTACTTC.

The V gene is TRBV5-1, the J gene TRBJ1-4; the match to TRBD1 covers 11 bases. J lost 6 bases, V lost 4 bases, and 5 bases had no gene match. This CDR3 has 15 amino acids. The germline V gene encodes CDR1 SGHRS and CDR2 YFSETQ. As DNA, the CDR3 is TGCGCCAGCAGCACCGGACAGGGGGCTGATGAAAAACTGTTTTTT. It translates to CASSTGQGADEKLFF.

The rearrangement joins TRBV27 to TRBJ2-7; 9 bases fit TRBD1. With V trimmed by 5 bases and J by 3 bases, 14 bases remained unmatched. Germline V lookup: CDR1 MNHEY, CDR2 SMNVEV (reference sequence). CDR3 size: 17 residues. The CDR3 reads CASSIAWAGTGLYEQYF. The CDR3 DNA sequence: TGTGCCAGCAGTATAGCTTGGGCCGGGACAGGGCTCTACGAGCAGTACTTC.

The chain couples TRBV6-6 to TRBJ1-4, with 7 positions matching TRBD1. The ends lost 6 bases at V and 3 bases at J; junction bases unmatched: 7. This CDR3 comprises 15 residues. CDR1 is MNHNY, CDR2 SVGAGI, per germline (reference sequence). The CDR3 loop reads CASRRGLLSNEKLFF. In DNA form, the CDR3 reads TGTGCCAGCAGGAGGGGGCTCCTCTCTAATGAAAAACTGTTTTTT.

The chain has TRBV19 and TRBJ1-5; D might be TRBD1 (5 bases). The ends were cut back, 5 bases at V and 5 bases at J, with 16 bases in the middle. This CDR3 has 15 residues. CDR1 and CDR2 from the germline V gene are LNHDA and SQIVND (reference sequence). The CDR3 DNA reads TGTGCCAGTAGTCCCGGGGCAGGGTCCGATCAGCCCCAGCATTTT. Translated, it gives CASSPGAGSDQPQHF.

This sequence joins TRBV19 and TRBJ1-5; 7 bases are shared with TRBD1. The CDR3 runs 14 residues. Germline CDR1 is LNHDA and CDR2 is SQIVND (reference sequence). The ends lost 5 bases at V and 5 bases at J; junction bases unmatched: 6. The CDR3 loop is CASSFTGDHQPQHF. The CDR3 DNA reads as TGTGCCAGTAGTTTCACAGGGGATCATCAGCCCCAGCATTTT.

The chain has TRBV9 and TRBJ2-5; TRBD1 matches at 7 bases. The J call may not be correct, given that the DNA end is closer to TRBJ2-7. CDR3 length: 15 amino acids. In germline, CDR1 is SGDLS, CDR2 YYNGEE. The CDR3 DNA reads TGTGCCAGCAGCGTAGAGGCAGGGGGCTCCTACGAGCAGTACTTC. This codes for CASSVEAGGSYEQYF.

The chain joins TRBV6-5 to TRBJ1-1, with D maybe TRBD1 (5 bases). The CDR3 extends over 14 amino acids. Germline V lookup: CDR1 MNHEY, CDR2 SVGAGI. The V end lost 5 bases, the J end lost 0 bases, and 10 bases lay between the germline ends. Here the CDR3 DNA reads TGTGCCAGCAGTCGGGACGGACTGAACACTGAAGCTTTCTTT. It yields the protein CASSRDGLNTEAFF.

This sequence joins TRBV7-8 and TRBJ1-5; tentative D call: TRBD1 (6 bases). Deletions cut 1 base from V and 3 bases from J, with 10 bases between. CDR1 is SGHVS and CDR2 is FQNEAQ in the germline V gene. The CDR3 loop spans 15 amino acids. The CDR3: CASSLDRVFNQPQHF. For the CDR3, the DNA is TGTGCCAGCAGCTTAGACAGGGTTTTCAATCAGCCCCAGCATTTT. Using reference TRBV7-8 and TRBJ1-5 for the parts outside the CDR3, the full variable domain is GAGVSQSPRYKVAKRGQDVALRCDPISGHVSLFWYQQALGQGPEFLTYFQNEAQLDKSGLPSDRFFAERPEGSVSTLKIQRTQQEDSAVYLCASSLDRVFNQPQHFGDGTRLSIL.

The chain has TRBV7-2 and TRBJ2-7, with 11 bases aligning to TRBD2. The CDR3 extends over 15 amino acids. Germline V gene sequence: CDR1 SGHTA, CDR2 FQGNSA. The V segment lost 2 bases and the J segment 5 bases; nucleotides outside the gene matches: 5. DNA for the CDR3: TGTGCCAGCAGCTTATTAAGACTAGCGGGGCACGAGCAGTACTTC. Protein: CASSLLRLAGHEQYF.

The chain couples TRBV19 to TRBJ2-3; 14 bases match TRBD2. The CDR3 runs 17 residues. Germline CDR1 is LNHDA and CDR2 is SQIVND (reference sequence). V lost 2 bases, J lost 5 bases, and 6 bases stayed unmatched. CDR3 sequence reads: CASSIPGLAGGGDTQYF. CDR3 nucleotides: TGTGCCAGTAGTATACCCGGACTAGCGGGAGGAGGAGATACGCAGTATTTT.

This sequence joins TRBV4-1 and TRBJ2-5, with 7 bases fitting TRBD1. Per germline, CDR1 MGHRA and CDR2 YSYEKL. CDR3 length: 17 residues. Trimming took 2 bases from V and 5 from J; bases not matched to a gene: 14. This CDR3 is CASSQRPKGDRRETQYF. Here the CDR3 DNA reads TGCGCCAGCAGCCAAAGGCCGAAGGGGGACAGAAGGGAGACCCAGTACTTC.

The gene calls are TRBV5-1 and TRBJ2-5, with 7 bases matching TRBD1. Matching the DNA end better, TRBJ2-7 makes the J call doubtful. This CDR3 spans 16 amino acids. Germline V lookup: CDR1 SGHRS, CDR2 YFSETQ. The CDR3 coding sequence is TGCGCCAGCAGCTTGCGATTCAAGGGGGCCACCTACGAGCAGTACTTC. It is translated as CASSLRFKGATYEQYF.

The chain has TRBV7-2 and TRBJ2-7, with a weak D call TRBD2 (6 bases). Trimming cost V 5 bases and J 1 base, with 15 bases left between them. The CDR3 loop spans 15 amino acids. Germline CDR1 is SGHTA and CDR2 is FQGNSA. The CDR3 region is CASSRGGGKSYEQYF. CDR3 bases: TGTGCCAGCAGCAGGGGAGGAGGGAAGTCCTACGAGCAGTACTTC. Drawing the rest from reference TRBV7-2 and TRBJ2-7, the complete variable domain is GAGVSQSPSNKVTEKGKDVELRCDPISGHTALYWYRQSLGQGLEFLIYFQGNSAPDKSGLPSDRFSAERTGGSVSTLTIQRTQQEDSAVYLCASSRGGGKSYEQYFGPGTRLTVT.

CDR3 loop: CASTRQGSTEAFF. Written as DNA, the CDR3 is TGTGCCAGCACGAGACAGGGGAGCACTGAAGCTTTCTTT. This rearrangement joins TRBV27 to TRBJ1-1; 8 bases line up with TRBD1. V lost 7 bases, J lost 4 bases, and 5 bases stayed unmatched. The CDR3 is 13 amino acids. Germline V gives CDR1 MNHEY, CDR2 SMNVEV (reference sequence).

This chain links TRBV11-2 with TRBJ1-4; D ambiguous. CDR1 and CDR2 from the germline V gene are SGHAT and FQNNGV. Trimming stripped 5 bases from V and 0 bases from J, with 13 bases between. This CDR3 is 16 amino acids long. CDR3 sequence reads: CASSPRPSATNEKLFF. The CDR3 DNA is TGTGCCAGCAGCCCAAGACCCTCTGCAACTAATGAAAAACTGTTTTTT.

The chain links TRBV7-9 to TRBJ1-2; no firm D call. Germline V gene data show CDR1 as SEHNR and CDR2 as FQNEAQ (reference sequence). CDR3 length equals 14 residues. Trimming stripped 1 base from V and 2 bases from J, with 8 bases between. This CDR3 is CASSLVRTNYGYTF. CDR3 in DNA: TGTGCCAGCAGCTTAGTCCGGACCAACTATGGCTACACCTTC.

The chain carries TRBV2 and TRBJ2-7; TRBD1 matches 9 bases. V was clipped by 1 base and J by 4 bases; unmatched bases: 11. The CDR3 has 17 residues. Looked up from germline, CDR1 is SNHLY and CDR2 is FYNNEI. CDR3: CASSEEVTGQGLYEQYF. CDR3 sequence (DNA): TGTGCCAGCAGTGAAGAAGTTACGGGACAGGGTTTATACGAGCAGTACTTC.

J is TRBJ2-1 and V is TRBV18; D remains ambiguous. CDR3 length: 13 residues. Deletions cut 3 bases from V and 8 bases from J, with 11 bases between. Germline V CDR1 and CDR2: KGHSH, LQKENI. CDR3 in DNA: TGTGCCAGCTCACCTTTCGACCGGGATGAGCAGTTCTTC. Amino acids: CASSPFDRDEQFF.